This T cell receptor beta chain comes out of a study of identical twins. Points from the study as a whole: Out-of-frame beta chain sequences displayed weaker excess sharing between twins. Reduced insertions were recorded for abundant cord blood beta clonotypes, with no such pattern in memory repertoires. Partly confounded zero-insertion analyses could result from invariant MAIT and iNKT cells.

About this clonotype itself: The antigen is unknown.

The V end was cut by 4 bases, the J end by 6 bases, with 13 bases between. This CDR3 has 14 residues. Germline CDR1 LNHDA, CDR2 SQIVND (reference sequence). Each cDNA held unique molecular identifiers, and template switching gave it a universal primer site. Via MiXCR, TCRdb re-called the 5' RACE reads, giving one row per CDR3 protein. The sample yields under 300,000 distinct CDR3 sequences, around 15% seen once. The chain has TRBV19 and TRBJ2-1; D unresolved. This TCR came from a woman younger than 35 in good health. Sequenced input: memory (CD45RO+) T cells sorted from blood. The CDR3 bases are TGTGCCAGTAGTAGACCTGGCATCCCCAATGAGCAGTTCTTC. It is translated as CASSRPGIPNEQFF.